The source of this T cell receptor beta chain is a study of blood T cell repertoires in COVID-19. This clone has a single count. The CDR3 contains 14 residues. With 3 bases removed from V and 2 bases from J, the gap between germline ends came to 10 bases. Germline V gene lookup returns CDR1 MDHEN and CDR2 SYDVKM. Sequenced by immunoSEQ multiplex PCR; TCRdb stores in-frame clones only, minus some. The sample yields some 200,000 clones, 70% to 90% seen once. V usage is TRBV28 and J usage is TRBJ1-1, with D perhaps TRBD1 (6 bases). This sequence was found in a woman aged 65 to 85 with COVID-19, enrolled during active disease. Sequencing used peripheral blood. The CDR3 loop reads CASSFAQGNTEAFF. In DNA, the CDR3 is TGTGCCAGCAGTTTTGCACAGGGTAACACTGAAGCTTTCTTT.